One sample yielded the 13 T cell receptor beta chains listed below, sequenced in a study of T cells in Graves' hyperthyroidism and ophthalmopathy (dated by TCRdb to 2018 to 2020). Libraries were built with multiplex PCR. Sequenced using an Illumina HiSeq 2000. The TCR beta CDR3 regions were amplified from RNA transcripts. The TCR CDR3 was subjected to a first round of RT-PCR using the HTBI primer set and the Qiagen OneStep RT-PCR kit. The raw public reads went through TCRdb reprocessing: fastp at Q25, MiXCR clone calling, in-frame beta chains kept. Each entry is one CDR3 protein sequence, shown with its most common DNA and genes. This sample comprises about 400,000 distinct CDR3 sequences, roughly 15% of them detected only once. Around a fifth of the sample is in the top ten clones. The sample taken for sequencing was blood. These receptor sequences come from a woman aged 30 to 39 with Graves' ophthalmopathy.

This clonotype was found many times. The gene calls are TRBV11-3 and TRBJ2-7; 9 bases are a match to TRBD1. V lost 0 bases and J lost 2; bases outside the gene matches: 14. This CDR3 is built from 19 residues. Germline CDR1 SGHNT, CDR2 YENEEA. Written as DNA, the CDR3 is TGTGCCAGCAGCTTAGATAGGCCAGGAGGACAGGGGCGGACCTACGAGCAGTACTTC. Translation: CASSLDRPGGQGRTYEQYF.

On this clonotype itself: A read error may explain this, as a much larger clone is one base away. The chain uses TRBV28 and TRBJ2-3; 8 bases map to TRBD1. The CDR3 extends over 15 amino acids. CDR1 is MDHEN and CDR2 is SYDVKM in the germline V gene. The CDR3 sequence: CAGSLQGVRTDTQYF. The DNA of the CDR3 is TGTGCCGGCAGTTTACAGGGGGTGAGGACAGATACGCAGTATTTT.

This clonotype came up a few times. V gene TRBV3-1 combines with J gene TRBJ2-5; weak D call: TRBD2 (5 bases). The CDR3 has 14 amino acids. Germline V gives CDR1 LGHDT, CDR2 YNNKEL (reference sequence). Trimming removed 0 bases at V and 10 bases at J, with 15 bases between. The DNA for the CDR3 is TGTGCCAGCAGCCAAGATAGCGCAGGAAGGAGCCAGTACTTC. As protein: CASSQDSAGRSQYF.

There are many counts of this clonotype. This rearrangement joins TRBV11-2 to TRBJ1-3, with TRBD1 matching 9 bases. This CDR3 has 17 amino acids. V lost 4 bases to trimming and J lost 0 bases; unmatched junction nucleotides: 7. Per the germline V gene, CDR1 is SGHAT and CDR2 is FQNNGV. Written as DNA, the CDR3 is TGTGCCAGCAGCTCCCGACAGGGGGGAAACTCTGGAAACACCATATATTTT. Its translation is CASSSRQGGNSGNTIYF. The variable domain in full, with the rest retrieved from reference TRBV11-2 and TRBJ1-3, is EAGVAQSPRYKIIEKRQSVAFWCNPISGHATLYWYQQILGQGPKLLIQFQNNGVVDDSQLPKDRFSAERLKGVDSTLKIQPAKLEDSAVYLCASSSRQGGNSGNTIYFGEGSWLTVV.

This clonotype showed up many times. The chain uses TRBV20-1 and TRBJ2-3, with D hard to call. There are 15 residues in the CDR3. The germline V gene has CDR1 DFQATT and CDR2 SNEGSKA (reference sequence). V was pared by 6 bases and J by 5 bases, with 21 bases between. In DNA form, the CDR3 reads TGCAGTGCCAACAGCCCCACCAAAGCCCTAGATACGCAGTATTTT. Its translation is CSANSPTKALDTQYF.

For this clonotype: Just one base apart from a much larger clone, this may be a read error. This CDR3 is CASNNRRGDEQYF. The CDR3 DNA reads as TGTGCCAGCAATAATAGGCGAGGTGACGAGCAGTACTTC. The gene calls are TRBV28 and TRBJ2-7; no reliable D call. Trimming took 7 bases from V and 5 from J, leaving 15 bases between them. The CDR3 is made up of 13 amino acids. CDR1 and CDR2 (germline): MDHEN, SYDVKM.

This clonotype was observed many times. The rearrangement uses TRBV5-5 and TRBJ1-5; D is ambiguous. The CDR3 sequence is 14 residues long. Germline V gene data show CDR1 as SGHKS and CDR2 as YYEKEE (reference sequence). Trimming stripped 0 bases from V and 3 bases from J, with 7 bases between. Here the CDR3 reads CASSLGGINQPQHF. CDR3 DNA: TGTGCCAGCAGCTTGGGGGGTATCAATCAGCCCCAGCATTTT.

The table lists this clonotype with a few counts. The gene calls are TRBV30 and TRBJ1-3, with a possible D match to TRBD1 (5 bases). The V gene's germline CDR1 is GTSNPN and CDR2 SVGIG (reference sequence). CDR3 length: 15 amino acids. V shed 8 bases and J shed 2 bases, with 19 bases lying between them. CDR3 region: CATGGDSLPGNTIYF. The CDR3 DNA reads TGTGCCACTGGAGGTGACAGTCTCCCTGGAAACACCATATATTTT.

This clonotype was picked up many times. This chain links TRBV27 with TRBJ1-5, with a weak D call TRBD1 (5 bases). There are 13 residues in the CDR3. The V end lost 4 bases, the J end lost 9 bases, and 13 bases lay between the germline ends. Germline CDR1 MNHEY, CDR2 SMNVEV (reference sequence). The CDR3 DNA reads TGTGCCAGCAGTTCAGGGTCCGGGGGGCCCCAGCATTTT. Protein: CASSSGSGGPQHF.

This clonotype was counted at least ten times. J is TRBJ1-1 and V is TRBV7-8; D not resolved. Per germline, CDR1 SGHVS and CDR2 FQNEAQ. The CDR3 consists of 15 residues. Trimming removed 5 bases from V and 1 base from J, with 14 bases in between. Written as DNA, the CDR3 is TGTGCCAGCAGCCCTGGGAGGGTGAGGAACACTGAAGCTTTCTTT. Translating it yields CASSPGRVRNTEAFF.

This clonotype has just a few counts. The chain is built from TRBV5-8 and TRBJ1-2, with no clear D. The CDR3 consists of 14 residues. Germline V lookup: CDR1 SGHTS, CDR2 YDEGEE. V was clipped by 2 bases and J by 1 base, with 9 bases between them. The DNA of the CDR3 is TGTGCCAGCAGCTTTTCCTTCAGTAACTATGGCTACACCTTC. It codes for CASSFSFSNYGYTF.

This clonotype was detected ten times or more. V and J are TRBV28 and TRBJ2-7; D ambiguous. The CDR3 covers 13 residues. V gave up 8 bases and J gave up 0 bases, with 11 bases separating them. From germline, CDR1 is MDHEN and CDR2 SYDVKM. The CDR3 sequence is CASVSALSYEQYF. CDR3 coding DNA: TGTGCCAGCGTTTCGGCCCTCTCCTACGAGCAGTACTTC.

This clonotype was counted many times. The CDR3 DNA is TGTGCCAGCAGCCGGACAGGGTTTCTTAATTCACCCCTCCACTTT. It codes for CASSRTGFLNSPLHF. The chain is built from TRBV7-3 and TRBJ1-6; 8 nucleotides align to TRBD1. The germline V gene has CDR1 SGHTA and CDR2 FQGTGA. The CDR3 sequence is 15 residues long. J lost 6 bases, V lost 5 bases, and 6 bases had no gene match. Full variable domain (missing parts from reference TRBV7-3 and TRBJ1-6): GAGVSQTPSNKVTEKGKYVELRCDPISGHTALYWYRQSLGQGPEFLIYFQGTGAADDSGLPNDRFFAVRPEGSVSTLKIQRTERGDSAVYLCASSRTGFLNSPLHFGNGTRLTVT.